These T cell receptor beta chains were read from a single sample in a study of PD-1 blockade in classical Hodgkin lymphoma. This table comes from immunoSEQ multiplex PCR, and its TCRdb copy is limited to in-frame clones, with some not included. Altogether tens of thousands of clones are present, just over 85% being singletons, with the ten largest covering more than 6.5%. Specimen: peripheral blood mononuclear cells (PBMCs), collected before the second cycle of nivolumab. The receptors here all came from a human donor with classical Hodgkin lymphoma. The CDR3 runs from the conserved cysteine through the conserved F or W. D genes are given only for firm matches. Rows may omit the clone size; those that give it use once, few, many or a size class.

cdr3_aa	cdr3_nt	v_call	j_call	d_call	clone_size
CASSVRDRGQFSASNTEAFF	TGTGCCAGTAGTGTCCGGGACAGGGGGCAGTTTTCAGCGTCTAACACTGAAGCTTTCTTT	TRBV19	TRBJ1-1	TRBD1	few
CASRYSNSPLHF	TGTGCCAGCAGATATAGTAATTCACCCCTCCACTTT	TRBV28	TRBJ1-6	.	medium-sized
CASSYDAGGTMGSYTF	TGTGCCAGCAGTTACGATGCAGGGGGAACCATGGGGAGCTACACCTTC	TRBV6-5	TRBJ1-2	TRBD1	.
CASSSRDSTNTEAFF	TGCGCCAGCAGCTCGAGGGACAGTACCAACACTGAAGCTTTCTTT	TRBV5-1	TRBJ1-1	TRBD1	.
CASSQGTGTYNEQFF	TGCGCCAGCAGCCAGGGGACAGGAACCTACAATGAGCAGTTCTTC	TRBV5-1	TRBJ2-1	TRBD1	.
CASSLRPEGDTIYF	TGTGCCAGCAGCTTACGTCCGGAGGGGGACACCATATATTTT	TRBV7-9	TRBJ1-3	.	.
CASSPGGTGAYEQYF	TGTGCCAGCAGCCCCGGCGGGACAGGGGCCTACGAGCAGTACTTC	TRBV11-3	TRBJ2-7	TRBD1	.
CASSLAGTVTYEQYF	TGTGCCAGCAGCTTAGCCGGGACTGTGACCTACGAGCAGTACTTC	TRBV7-9	TRBJ2-7	.	.
CASSHRTPMMNTEAFF	TGCGCCAGCAGCCACCGGACACCGATGATGAACACTGAAGCTTTCTTT	TRBV4-1	TRBJ1-1	.	few
CASSPLAGGYADTQYF	TGTGCCAGCAGTCCCCTAGCGGGAGGGTATGCAGATACGCAGTATTTT	TRBV27	TRBJ2-3	TRBD2	.
CASSSPGTENTDTQYF	TGTGCCAGCAGTTCACCCGGGACAGAGAACACAGATACGCAGTATTTT	TRBV6-7	TRBJ2-3	TRBD1	.
CASSRQLAGVVDTQYF	TGCGCCAGCAGCCGGCAACTAGCGGGAGTGGTAGATACGCAGTATTTT	TRBV4-1	TRBJ2-3	TRBD2	.
CASSIPAQGVLSGELFF	TGTGCCAGTAGTATTCCCGCGCAGGGCGTTTTATCCGGGGAGCTGTTTTTT	TRBV19	TRBJ2-2	.	.
CASSDQAGGHNEQFF	TGTGCCAGCAGTGACCAAGCGGGAGGCCACAATGAGCAGTTCTTC	TRBV6-4	TRBJ2-1	TRBD2	.
CASAPPLINNEQFF	TGTGCCAGCGCCCCACCTCTGATAAACAATGAGCAGTTCTTC	TRBV7-9	TRBJ2-1	.	.
CASSEEDGAYEQYF	TGTGCCAGCAGTGAAGAGGACGGAGCCTACGAGCAGTACTTC	TRBV2	TRBJ2-7	.	.
CASSVGVSSYNEQFF	TGTGCCAGCAGCGTAGGGGTTAGCTCCTACAATGAGCAGTTCTTC	TRBV9	TRBJ2-1	.	.
CASSQGTAGGPRTDTQYF	TGCGCCAGCAGCCAAGGGACGGCGGGAGGGCCCCGGACAGATACGCAGTATTTT	TRBV4-1	TRBJ2-3	TRBD2	.
CASSYYEDDEQYF	TGTGCCAGCAGTTACTACGAGGATGACGAGCAGTACTTC	TRBV6-6	TRBJ2-7	.	.
CASNPPNGEQYF	TGTGCCAGTAATCCCCCCAATGGCGAGCAGTACTTC	TRBV19	TRBJ2-7	.	.
CASSETLSSGPTSYEQYF	TGTGCCAGCAGCGAAACCCTGAGTAGCGGGCCGACCTCCTACGAGCAGTACTTC	TRBV11-2	TRBJ2-7	TRBD2	.
CASSVEGSGANVLTF	TGTGCCAGCAGCGTAGAGGGCTCTGGGGCCAACGTCCTGACTTTC	TRBV9	TRBJ2-6	.	.
CASSLGVNEQFF	TGTGCCAGCAGTCTAGGAGTAAATGAGCAGTTCTTC	TRBV7-9	TRBJ2-1	.	.
CASSLSGDAGGAFF	TGTGCCAGCAGTTTATCAGGGGACGCGGGAGGAGCTTTCTTT	TRBV28	TRBJ1-1	.	.
CASSVAGFNYGYTF	TGTGCCAGCAGCGTAGCCGGGTTTAACTATGGCTACACCTTC	TRBV9	TRBJ1-2	.	.
CASSVAAGGVGEAFF	TGTGCCAGCAGCGTAGCGGCAGGGGGCGTAGGTGAAGCTTTCTTT	TRBV9	TRBJ1-1	TRBD1	.
CASSLRSLGGDNTEAFF	TGTGCCAGCAGCTTAAGGAGCTTGGGGGGCGATAATACTGAAGCTTTCTTT	TRBV7-3	TRBJ1-1	.	.
CASSPGTVHEQYF	TGTGCCAGCAGCCCTGGGACCGTCCACGAGCAGTACTTC	TRBV21-1	TRBJ2-7	.	.
CASSSWTGTSGYNEQFF	TGTGCCAGCAGCTCGTGGACCGGGACTAGCGGCTACAATGAGCAGTTCTTC	TRBV11-2	TRBJ2-1	TRBD2	.
CASSYSRGDQPQHF	TGTGCCAGCAGTTACTCGAGGGGGGATCAGCCCCAGCATTTT	TRBV6-5	TRBJ1-5	.	.
CAISDSRTGLGTEAFF	TGTGCCATCAGTGATAGCCGGACAGGGCTAGGCACTGAAGCTTTCTTT	TRBV10-3	TRBJ1-1	TRBD1	.
CASSLLERRTEAFF	TGTGCCAGCAGTTTACTTGAGAGGCGGACTGAAGCTTTCTTT	TRBV28	TRBJ1-1	.	once
CASSDGSTDTQYF	TGTGCCAGCAGTGACGGGAGCACAGATACGCAGTATTTT	TRBV6-4	TRBJ2-3	.	.
CSAWRRVSGRNTEAFF	TGCAGCGCCTGGCGAAGGGTCTCTGGGAGGAACACTGAAGCTTTCTTT	TRBV29-1	TRBJ1-1	.	.
CASSPRPEKLFF	TGTGCCAGCAGCCCTCGGCCCGAAAAACTGTTTTTT	TRBV7-9	TRBJ1-4	.	.
CASSLGAGNQETQYF	TGTGCCAGCAGCTTAGGGGCGGGAAACCAAGAGACCCAGTACTTC	TRBV11-2	TRBJ2-5	.	once
CASSTSGGGTDTQYF	TGTGCCAGCAGCACGAGCGGGGGGGGCACAGATACGCAGTATTTT	TRBV7-9	TRBJ2-3	TRBD2	.
CASSLYSSDGITDTQYF	TGCGCCAGCAGCTTGTATTCCAGCGATGGGATCACAGATACGCAGTATTTT	TRBV5-1	TRBJ2-3	.	.
CASSTPGPVYEQYF	TGTGCCAGTAGTACCCCGGGACCGGTCTACGAGCAGTACTTC	TRBV19	TRBJ2-7	.	.
CASSKDAGDFTDTQYF	TGTGCCAGCAGCAAGGACGCAGGGGATTTCACAGATACGCAGTATTTT	TRBV5-4	TRBJ2-3	.	.
CASSLEGLLPDTQYF	TGTGCCAGCAGCTTGGAAGGACTTCTGCCAGATACGCAGTATTTT	TRBV5-4	TRBJ2-3	.	.
CASSWGLAGGALLNEQFF	TGTGCCAGCAGCTGGGGACTAGCGGGAGGAGCCCTACTCAATGAGCAGTTCTTC	TRBV5-4	TRBJ2-1	TRBD2	.
CASSPSTRLGELFF	TGTGCCAGCAGCCCGAGCACGAGGCTCGGGGAGCTGTTTTTT	TRBV9	TRBJ2-2	.	.
CASSFGGAKNIQYF	TGTGCCAGCAGTTTCGGGGGGGCCAAAAACATTCAGTACTTC	TRBV27	TRBJ2-4	TRBD2	.
CARSLGLRGWIAYEQYF	TGTGCCAGAAGCTTAGGTTTGCGGGGCTGGATTGCCTACGAGCAGTACTTC	TRBV5-3	TRBJ2-7	.	.
CASSKQGAGSYNEQFF	TGTGCCAGCAGTAAACAGGGGGCGGGCTCCTACAATGAGCAGTTCTTC	TRBV27	TRBJ2-1	TRBD1	.
CATSRDTSYEQYF	TGTGCCACCAGCAGAGACACCTCCTACGAGCAGTACTTC	TRBV15	TRBJ2-7	.	few
CASSRRDYQETQYF	TGTGCCAGCAGCCGGCGGGACTATCAAGAGACCCAGTACTTC	TRBV5-4	TRBJ2-5	TRBD2	.
CASSISGRLAGELFF	TGTGCCAGCAGCATTAGCGGGAGGTTGGCCGGGGAGCTGTTTTTT	TRBV11-3	TRBJ2-2	TRBD2	.
CASSSQAGGYTF	TGCGCCAGCAGCTCTCAAGCGGGGGGCTACACCTTC	TRBV5-1	TRBJ1-2	.	.
CASSYLDRGSYGYTF	TGTGCCAGCAGTTACCTAGACAGGGGGTCATATGGCTACACCTTC	TRBV6-6	TRBJ1-2	TRBD1	.
CASSLVGGDYGYTF	TGTGCCAGCAGTTTGGTAGGGGGCGACTATGGCTACACCTTC	TRBV28	TRBJ1-2	TRBD1	.
CASSRGALAGIYNEQFF	TGTGCCAGTAGTCGTGGGGCCCTAGCGGGTATTTACAATGAGCAGTTCTTC	TRBV19	TRBJ2-1	TRBD2	.